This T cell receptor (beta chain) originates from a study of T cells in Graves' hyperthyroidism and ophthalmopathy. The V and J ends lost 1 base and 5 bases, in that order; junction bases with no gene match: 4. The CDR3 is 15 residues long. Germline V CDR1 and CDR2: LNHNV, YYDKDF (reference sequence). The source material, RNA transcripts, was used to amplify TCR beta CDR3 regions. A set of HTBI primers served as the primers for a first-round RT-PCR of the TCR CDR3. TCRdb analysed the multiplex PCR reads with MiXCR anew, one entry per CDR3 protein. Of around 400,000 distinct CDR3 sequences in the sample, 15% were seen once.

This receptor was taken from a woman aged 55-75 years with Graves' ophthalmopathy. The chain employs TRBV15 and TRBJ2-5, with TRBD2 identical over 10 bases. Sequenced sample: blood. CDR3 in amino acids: CATSRGLAGDETQYF. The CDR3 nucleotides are TGTGCCACCAGCAGAGGGCTAGCGGGAGATGAGACCCAGTACTTC.